This T cell receptor (beta chain) emerged from a study of blood T cell repertoires in COVID-19 (dated by TCRdb to 2020 to 2021). In terms of the full investigation: Samples covering the acute and convalescent phases of COVID-19 were provided by collaborators in the United States, Italy and Spain. The prospective study material was composed of cDNA or gDNA derived from T cells, B-cell-depleted T cells, or PBMCs. The dataset comprised deeply sampled blood TCRbeta repertoires from subjects exposed to, actively infected with, or recovered from COVID-19. The repertoires were made available in a free public database intended to serve as a resource for research on the immune response to SARS-CoV-2. The samples were drawn from the first 160 participants of the ongoing ImmuneRACE study and from under 1,500 subjects provided by 6 global collaborators. Sample metadata almost always included a de-identified subject ID, COVID-19 status, age in years and sex. HLA class I and class II types, where available, came from metadata supplied by the sample provider rather than from assay-based typing. Overall study results and their limits: The quantity of clinical and demographic metadata differed by source and by participant and was supplied without curation.

This clone was seen just once. Its antigen is not yet known. Per-nucleotide qualities are absent, and no much larger clonotype sits a single base away. TCRbeta CDR3 regions were amplified from genomic DNA by means of the immunoSEQ Assay, a bias-controlled multiplex PCR. The paper's processing steps were these. The number of nucleated cells in each sample was estimated from the amplification of reference gene primers within the assay. To quantify the absolute abundance of each unique TCRbeta CDR3 rearrangement, sequence reads were collapsed and filtered. Productive Simpson clonality was computed per sample as the square root of Simpson's diversity index over productive rearrangements. Not all clones reach the TCRdb copy of this immuneACCESS table, which keeps in-frame sequences only. Checked studies attribute under half of the gap to unresolved V genes and leave the rest unexplained. That table is the source of V, J and clone size, and D and trimming were worked out from the DNA. For this sample the table gives some 97,000 clones, of which roughly 80% were detected only once. The ten largest clonotypes hold roughly 12% of the sample.

The collaborating institutions used their own protocols to collect whole blood in K2EDTA tubes. Collaborator samples were shipped for TCRbeta analysis as frozen whole blood, isolated PBMCs, or DNA extracted from either sample type. V and J lose 3 bases and 1 base, and a span of 6 bases separates them. Based on the germline V gene, the CDR1 and CDR2 sequences are MNHNS and SASEGT. Reading from cysteine to phenylalanine, the CDR3 counts 13 amino acids. Of all the DNA, just the CDR3 is kept, 39 bases in frame from base 1. The source is a woman in her 70s with acute or convalescent COVID-19. This receptor chain uses TRBV6-1 and TRBJ1-1; possibly the D gene is TRBD1, per 5 matching bases. The sequenced sample consisted of peripheral blood. In nucleotides, the sequence is TGTGCCAGCAGTGACCAGGGGAACACTGAAGCTTTCTTT. Its amino acids are CASSDQGNTEAFF.